This is a list of T cell receptor beta chains from one sample in a study of OX40 agonist ivuxolimab in advanced cancers. Sequenced by immunoSEQ multiplex PCR; TCRdb stores in-frame clones only, minus some. In the table there are about 46,000 clones, approximately 90% of which are singletons. Sequences were derived from CD4+ or CD8+ T cells sorted from blood, sampled in a trial of the OX40 agonist ivuxolimab. These receptors were taken from an adult with an advanced solid tumor such as melanoma, head and neck, liver or kidney cancer. The CDR3 runs from the conserved cysteine through the conserved F or W. A D gene is named only where the DNA matches it firmly. Some rows mark clone size as missing; the rest say once, few, many or name a class of expanded clone.

v_call,d_call,j_call,clone_size,cdr3_nt,cdr3_aa
TRBV7-3,TRBD2,TRBJ2-1,NA,TGTGCCAGCAGCTCGCGGGAGGGCCAAAATGAGCAGTTCTTC,CASSSREGQNEQFF
TRBV6-1,NA,TRBJ2-3,NA,TGTGCCAGCAGTGACTGGCTAGCCTTCGCAGATACGCAGTATTTT,CASSDWLAFADTQYF
TRBV7-9,NA,TRBJ1-5,NA,TGTGCCAGCAGCTCCGGGGAGCATAGCAATCAGCCCCAGCATTTT,CASSSGEHSNQPQHF
TRBV19,NA,TRBJ2-3,NA,TGTGCCAGTGGACTATTGTGGGATACGCAGTATTTT,CASGLLWDTQYF
TRBV5-1,NA,TRBJ2-7,NA,TGCGCCAGCAGCTTGGGGGGCCCCCTCGACGAGCAGTACTTC,CASSLGGPLDEQYF
TRBV2,TRBD1,TRBJ1-6,NA,TGTGCCAGCAGTGGCCAGGGGGCCTCCGGAGGATCACCCCTCCACTTT,CASSGQGASGGSPLHF
TRBV2,NA,TRBJ2-3,NA,TGTGCCAGCAGCGCGAAGTGGTCAGATACGCAGTATTTT,CASSAKWSDTQYF
TRBV30,NA,TRBJ2-3,NA,TGTGCCTGGAGCCCCAACATCCAGTATACGCAGTATTTT,CAWSPNIQYTQYF
TRBV19,NA,TRBJ2-1,NA,TGTGCCAGTAGCGGGAGACCGGACAATGAGCAGTTCTTC,CASSGRPDNEQFF
TRBV19,NA,TRBJ2-3,NA,TGTGCCAGTAGCAGACAAAGCACAGATACGCAGTATTTT,CASSRQSTDTQYF
TRBV27,TRBD1,TRBJ1-1,NA,TGTGCCAGCAGTTATCAGGGGGCTACTGAAGCTTTCTTT,CASSYQGATEAFF
TRBV7-3,TRBD1,TRBJ1-5,NA,TGTGCCAGCACCCCGGGACAGGGGAATCAGCCCCAGCATTTT,CASTPGQGNQPQHF
TRBV14,NA,TRBJ1-3,NA,TGTGCCAGCAGCCAGGGGACTGGAAACACCATATATTTT,CASSQGTGNTIYF
TRBV5-6,NA,TRBJ1-2,NA,TGTGCCAGCAGCTTGACGGGGGGAGGCTACACCTTC,CASSLTGGGYTF
TRBV7-3,TRBD1,TRBJ2-7,once,TGTGCCAGCAGCTCCACAGGGGGCTACGAGCAGTACTTC,CASSSTGGYEQYF
TRBV11-2,NA,TRBJ1-5,medium-sized,TGTGCCAGCAGCTTAGACCCGAACAATCAGCCCCAGCATTTT,CASSLDPNNQPQHF
TRBV21-1,NA,TRBJ2-3,NA,TGTGCCAGCAGCAAACTAGGCAGGGAGTTAAGAACAGATACGCAGTATTTT,CASSKLGRELRTDTQYF
TRBV11-2,NA,TRBJ2-6,NA,TGTGCCAGCAGCTTAGTCCGGGGGGCCAACGTCCTGACTTTC,CASSLVRGANVLTF
TRBV2,NA,TRBJ2-2,NA,TGTGCCAGCAGTGACCGACTTGAGGGGTGGGGGGAGCTGTTTTTT,CASSDRLEGWGELFF
TRBV29-1,TRBD1,TRBJ2-1,NA,TGCAGCGTTGCACAGGGGGCCCACAATGAGCAGTTCTTC,CSVAQGAHNEQFF
TRBV9,NA,TRBJ2-7,NA,TGTGCCAGCAGCACGCACAGGGACGACGAGCAGTACTTC,CASSTHRDDEQYF
TRBV28,NA,TRBJ1-2,NA,TGTGCCAGCAGTCCCGGAGCCCAAAACTATGGCTACACCTTC,CASSPGAQNYGYTF
TRBV2,NA,TRBJ2-1,NA,TGTGCCAGCAGGGTACAGTATTCCTACAATGAGCAGTTCTTC,CASRVQYSYNEQFF
TRBV19,NA,TRBJ1-1,NA,TGTGCCAGTACAGGGGAGTTGGACACTGAAGCTTTCTTT,CASTGELDTEAFF
TRBV4-1,NA,TRBJ2-7,NA,TGCGCCAGCAGCCAAGTCTCGGGATCCGAGCAGTACTTC,CASSQVSGSEQYF
TRBV18,NA,TRBJ2-7,few,TGTGCCAGCTCCACCTCCCACGAGCAGTACTTC,CASSTSHEQYF
TRBV5-4,NA,TRBJ2-7,NA,TGTGCCAGCAGCTTGGCTTGGGATGGCGAGCAGTACTTC,CASSLAWDGEQYF
TRBV11-2,TRBD2,TRBJ2-3,NA,TGTGCCAGCAGCGGATTTAGCGGGATCCTAACAGATACGCAGTATTTT,CASSGFSGILTDTQYF
TRBV2,NA,TRBJ2-2,NA,TGTGCCAGCAGTGACTGGGCTACCGGGGAGCTGTTTTTT,CASSDWATGELFF
TRBV7-2,NA,TRBJ1-4,NA,TGTGCCAGCAGCTTAACAAGGACCGCCACTGGGAAACTGTTTTTT,CASSLTRTATGKLFF
TRBV18,TRBD1,TRBJ1-2,NA,TGTGCCAGCTCGCCCGACAGGGGGCGAGGCTACACCTTC,CASSPDRGRGYTF
TRBV30,TRBD1,TRBJ2-7,NA,TGTGCCTGGAGTGACGGGACAGGGGGCGAGCAGTACTTC,CAWSDGTGGEQYF
TRBV11-2,TRBD2,TRBJ2-3,once,TGTGCCAGCAGCTTTGGGACTAGCGTCGGAGATACGCAGTATTTT,CASSFGTSVGDTQYF
TRBV28,NA,TRBJ2-7,once,TGTGCCAGCAGTCGGGACTACGAGCAGTACTTC,CASSRDYEQYF
TRBV18,TRBD1,TRBJ2-7,NA,TGTGCCAGCTCACCCGGGGACAGCGAAAGCTACGAGCAGTACTTC,CASSPGDSESYEQYF
TRBV9,TRBD1,TRBJ2-7,NA,TGTGCCAGCAGCGGCCAGGGGGCGTACGAGCAGTACTTC,CASSGQGAYEQYF
TRBV4-1,TRBD1,TRBJ2-2,NA,TGCGCCAGCAGCCCTTGGACAGGGAGGACCGGGGAGCTGTTTTTT,CASSPWTGRTGELFF
TRBV5-1,NA,TRBJ2-1,NA,TGCGCCAGCAGCTTGGGGGGGATAAATGAGCAGTTCTTC,CASSLGGINEQFF
TRBV6-1,NA,TRBJ2-7,NA,TGTGCCAGCAGTGATCCTAGGCCTTCCTACGAGCAGTACTTC,CASSDPRPSYEQYF
TRBV11-1,NA,TRBJ2-1,NA,TGTGCCAGCAGCACGGGACAGCGGGAAAATGAGCAGTTCTTC,CASSTGQRENEQFF
TRBV10-3,NA,TRBJ1-4,few,TGTGCCATCAGGGACGACAGAGGGGTGGCCGCAACTAATGAAAAACTGTTTTTT,CAIRDDRGVAATNEKLFF
TRBV5-5,NA,TRBJ2-7,NA,TGTGCCAGCAGCTTGTCTCTCTACGAGCAGTACTTC,CASSLSLYEQYF
TRBV6-5,TRBD1,TRBJ1-3,NA,TGTGCCAGCATCAGGGACAGCTCTGGAAACACCATATATTTT,CASIRDSSGNTIYF
TRBV6-1,NA,TRBJ2-4,few,TGTGCCAGTGGCGGGGACTGGGCCAAAAACATTCAGTACTTC,CASGGDWAKNIQYF
TRBV7-9,TRBD1,TRBJ2-7,NA,TGTGCCAGCAGCTTAGGTATCGGACAGGGAGATAAGTACTTC,CASSLGIGQGDKYF
TRBV6-5,NA,TRBJ2-3,NA,TGTGCCAGCAGGGAGGGCCCGGTGTCGGATACGCAGTATTTT,CASREGPVSDTQYF
TRBV9,NA,TRBJ2-7,NA,TGTGCCAGCAGCGTAGATGCAGTGGGACACGAGCAGTACTTC,CASSVDAVGHEQYF
TRBV5-5,NA,TRBJ1-3,NA,TGTGCCAGCGAGTTAAGCTCTGGAAACACCATATATTTT,CASELSSGNTIYF
TRBV5-1,NA,TRBJ2-1,NA,TGCGCCAGCAGTAGGACGGGGTCCTACAATGAGCAGTTCTTC,CASSRTGSYNEQFF